Below, 26 T cell receptor beta chains from the same sample are listed, as sequenced in a study of OX40 agonist ivuxolimab in advanced cancers. Assay used: immunoSEQ multiplex PCR; TCRdb lists only in-frame clones, some missing. The data contain 52,000 or so clones, roughly 84% of them singletons. This material consisted of CD4+ or CD8+ T cells sorted from blood, taken in a trial of the OX40 agonist ivuxolimab. These receptors all come from an adult with an advanced solid tumor such as melanoma, head and neck, liver or kidney cancer.

The chain employs TRBV19 and TRBJ1-2, with D tentatively TRBD1 (5 bases). Between the trimmed V and J ends, which lost 0 bases and 0 bases, there was a span of 17 bases. Germline CDR1 and CDR2: LNHDA and SQIVND (reference sequence). This CDR3 contains 18 residues. The CDR3 spells CASSIEVGRMTANYGYTF. The DNA for the CDR3 is TGTGCCAGTAGTATAGAAGTAGGGCGGATGACAGCTAACTATGGCTACACCTTC.

This clone was observed a single time. The J gene is TRBJ2-5, the V gene TRBV12-5; D call uncertain. The CDR3 is 11 residues long. Germline lookup yields CDR1 LGHNT and CDR2 FRNRAP. Trimming shortened V by 7 bases and J by 4 bases, and 7 bases separated the two germline ends. The CDR3 DNA is TGTGCTAGTGCCGAAATAGAGACCCAGTACTTC. Its protein product is CASAEIETQYF.

V usage is TRBV5-5 and J usage is TRBJ1-2; D unresolved. Germline CDR1 reads SGHKS; CDR2 reads YYEKEE (reference sequence). Trimming left V 4 bases short and J 6 bases short, with 13 bases between. CDR3 size: 13 residues. The CDR3 DNA is TGTGCCAGCAGCCTCCAGAGGGATGATGGCTACACCTTC. This translates into CASSLQRDDGYTF.

The chain has TRBV28 and TRBJ1-2, with a possible D match to TRBD1 (5 bases). V was pared by 8 bases and J by 4 bases, with 11 bases between. The CDR3 covers 12 residues. Germline assignment: CDR1 MDHEN and CDR2 SYDVKM. The CDR3 loop is CASVGQGYGYTF. For the CDR3, the DNA is TGTGCCAGCGTGGGGCAGGGCTATGGCTACACCTTC.

This sequence joins TRBV6-5 and TRBJ1-5; D is uncertain. Trimming cost V 10 bases and J 7 bases, with 17 bases left between them. This CDR3 has 13 residues. Looked up from germline, CDR1 is MNHEY and CDR2 is SVGAGI. Written as DNA, the CDR3 is TGTGCCACCGTGGACGGAGCTTGGCAGCCCCAGCATTTT. Translating gives CATVDGAWQPQHF.

V and J are TRBV6-4 and TRBJ2-1, with D unresolved. Per the germline V gene, CDR1 is MRHNA and CDR2 is SNTAGT. Trimming left V 2 bases short and J 3 bases short, with 5 bases between. The CDR3 is made up of 13 amino acids. CDR3 nucleotides: TGTGCCAGCAGTGACGACCTCTACAATGAGCAGTTCTTC. Translated, it gives CASSDDLYNEQFF.

The chain links TRBV10-2 to TRBJ1-1, with TRBD1 as a possible D gene (5 bases). Trimming cost V 6 bases and J 1 base, with 9 bases left between them. The CDR3 has 13 residues. Germline assignment: CDR1 WSHSY and CDR2 SAAADI. Here the CDR3 reads CASRRQSNTEAFF. CDR3 DNA: TGCGCCAGCAGGAGACAGTCGAACACTGAAGCTTTCTTT.

The gene calls are TRBV6-6 and TRBJ1-1; 8 bases are shared with TRBD1. This CDR3 region has 13 residues. CDR1 MNHNY and CDR2 SVGAGI come from the germline V gene (reference sequence). The J segment lost 4 bases and the V segment lost 6 bases, leaving 4 bases of the junction unmatched. The CDR3 reads CASSPTGATEAFF. CDR3 DNA sequence: TGTGCCAGCAGCCCGACAGGGGCCACTGAAGCTTTCTTT.

The rearrangement links TRBV28 to TRBJ2-3; 7 nucleotides match TRBD1. Germline V gene lookup returns CDR1 MDHEN and CDR2 SYDVKM. V lost 6 bases to trimming and J lost 4 bases; unmatched junction nucleotides: 13. The CDR3 extends over 16 amino acids. CDR3 amino acids: CASSPTPNRGADTQYF. As DNA, the CDR3 is TGTGCCAGCAGCCCTACTCCCAACAGGGGTGCAGATACGCAGTATTTT.

In DNA, the CDR3 is TGTGCCATCCGTTTGACAGGGGAGAGCACAGATACGCAGTATTTT. It is translated as CAIRLTGESTDTQYF. The chain couples TRBV10-3 to TRBJ2-3, with 8 bases that match TRBD1. Germline CDR1 is ENHRY and CDR2 is SYGVKD. J gave up 0 bases and V 8 bases, and 7 bases lay outside the gene matches. The CDR3 consists of 15 residues.

The chain links TRBV4-1 to TRBJ2-2; D gene ambiguous. This CDR3 region has 15 residues. Germline V gene data show CDR1 as MGHRA and CDR2 as YSYEKL. V dropped 4 bases and J dropped 4 bases, with 13 bases sitting between them. The DNA of the CDR3 is TGCGCCAGCAGCCCCCCTGGCCCTACCACCGGGGAGCTGTTTTTT. This sequence encodes CASSPPGPTTGELFF.

The rearrangement links TRBV28 to TRBJ2-3; D is uncertain. The V gene's germline CDR1 is MDHEN and CDR2 SYDVKM. Deletions cut 8 bases from V and 11 bases from J, with 14 bases between. This CDR3 has 11 residues. The CDR3 spells CASFSRYGQYF. The CDR3 DNA reads as TGTGCCAGCTTCTCTCGGTATGGGCAGTATTTT.

This rearrangement joins TRBV21-1 to TRBJ1-6. TRBV21-1 is tagged as a pseudogene. The CDR3 has 15 residues. The CDR3 loop is CASSKGGTGNSPLHF. CDR3 nucleotides: TGTGCCAGCAGCAAGGGGGGGACTGGCAATTCACCCCTCCACTTT.

This chain links TRBV18 with TRBJ1-4; 7 bases match TRBD1. Germline values: CDR1 KGHSH, CDR2 LQKENI. Trimming removed 3 bases from V and 8 bases from J; junction bases left unmatched: 12. The CDR3 spans 16 residues. CDR3 in amino acids: CASSPSGQPLREKLFF. Written as DNA, the CDR3 is TGTGCCAGCTCACCGTCGGGACAGCCTCTCAGAGAAAAACTGTTTTTT.

This clone was detected a few times. V is TRBV9 and J is TRBJ1-2; D possibly corresponds to TRBD1 (6 bases). Germline V gives CDR1 SGDLS, CDR2 YYNGEE. V dropped 3 bases and J dropped 2 bases, with 11 bases sitting between them. This CDR3 has 14 amino acids. This CDR3 is CASSGPGTNYGYTF. DNA for the CDR3: TGTGCCAGCAGCGGACCGGGGACAAACTATGGCTACACCTTC.

V and J are TRBV27 and TRBJ2-7, with 7 nucleotides matching TRBD2. The CDR3 totals 12 residues. Germline trimming cut 4 bases from V and 12 bases from J; bases unmatched to any gene: 9. Germline CDR1 reads MNHEY; CDR2 reads SMNVEV (reference sequence). The CDR3 coding sequence is TGTGCCAGCAGTTCCTCGGGAGGCGTTTGGTACTTC. The encoded protein is CASSSSGGVWYF.

The V gene is TRBV7-7, the J gene TRBJ2-3; 10 bases are a match to TRBD2. Germline V gives CDR1 SSHAT, CDR2 FNYEAQ (reference sequence). CDR3 size: 16 residues. The ends lost 2 bases at V and 1 base at J; junction bases unmatched: 3. For the CDR3, the DNA is TGTGCCAGCAGCTTAAGACTAGCGGGCGGCACAGATACGCAGTATTTT. Translating it yields CASSLRLAGGTDTQYF.

The chain employs TRBV5-4 and TRBJ2-3, with D hard to call. The V end lost 0 bases, the J end lost 4 bases, and 12 bases lay between the germline ends. The CDR3 length is 15 residues. Germline V lookup: CDR1 SGHNT, CDR2 YYREEE (reference sequence). The CDR3 DNA reads TGTGCCAGCAGCTTGGCCCCTAGTGATGCAGATACGCAGTATTTT. This sequence encodes CASSLAPSDADTQYF.

The V gene is TRBV4-2, the J gene TRBJ2-1; D unclear. The germline V and J ends were trimmed by 3 bases and 4 bases, with 4 bases remaining between them. The CDR3 has 12 amino acids. Germline values: CDR1 LGHNA, CDR2 YNFKEQ. CDR3 sequence reads: CASSQAYNEQFF. The CDR3 coding sequence is TGTGCCAGCAGCCAGGCATACAATGAGCAGTTCTTC.

This clone was picked up one time. The V gene is TRBV9, the J gene TRBJ2-1, with 9 bases fitting TRBD2. The CDR3 totals 15 residues. J lost 4 bases, V lost 4 bases, and 6 bases had no gene match. The germline CDR1 and CDR2 sequences are SGDLS and YYNGEE. The CDR3 protein is CASSPTSGEYNEQFF. DNA for the CDR3: TGTGCCAGCAGCCCGACTAGCGGAGAATACAATGAGCAGTTCTTC. Drawing the rest from reference TRBV9 and TRBJ2-1, the complete variable domain is DSGVTQTPKHLITATGQRVTLRCSPRSGDLSVYWYQQSLDQGLQFLIQYYNGEERAKGNILERFSAQQFPDLHSELNLSSLELGDSALYFCASSPTSGEYNEQFFGPGTRLTVL.

This chain links TRBV21-1 with TRBJ2-7; the D call of TRBD2 is as the table states it, not checked on the DNA. TRBV21-1 is described as a pseudogene. There are 13 residues in the CDR3. The CDR3 protein is CARRSKQSHEQYF. CDR3 DNA sequence: TGTGCCAGAAGATCAAAGCAATCCCACGAGCAGTACTTC.

The chain couples TRBV21-1 to TRBJ1-5. TRBV21-1 is tagged as a pseudogene. The CDR3 consists of 11 residues. The CDR3 region has the DNA TGTGCCAGCACCAAATATCAGCCCCAGCATTTT. It encodes CASTKYQPQHF.

The chain joins TRBV7-2 to TRBJ1-3; D not certain. The CDR3 loop spans 13 amino acids. Trimming left V 1 base short and J 4 bases short, with 5 bases between. Per the germline V gene, CDR1 is SGHTA and CDR2 is FQGNSA. DNA of the CDR3: TGTGCCAGCAGCTTAGGCGGCGGAAACACCATATATTTT. This codes for CASSLGGGNTIYF.

The chain combines TRBV5-4 with TRBJ2-3; D is undetermined. The germline CDR1 and CDR2 sequences are SGHNT and YYREEE (reference sequence). Trimming pared 4 bases from V and 1 base from J, leaving 13 bases between. This CDR3 comprises 15 residues. The CDR3 is CASSRGGQRTDTQYF. The DNA of the CDR3 is TGTGCCAGCAGCCGCGGCGGCCAGCGCACAGATACGCAGTATTTT.

V usage is TRBV30 and J usage is TRBJ2-5; D is unclear. The CDR3 totals 13 residues. Trimming removed 5 bases from V and 0 bases from J, with 10 bases in between. Looked up from germline, CDR1 is GTSNPN and CDR2 is SVGIG (reference sequence). The CDR3 protein is CAWVKRYQETQYF. CDR3 coding DNA: TGTGCCTGGGTAAAGAGGTACCAAGAGACCCAGTACTTC.

In this sample, this clone turned up a few times. The genes are TRBV10-2 and TRBJ2-1; 11 bases map to TRBD1. Germline CDR1 WSHSY, CDR2 SAAADI. Trimming removed 8 bases from V and 8 bases from J; junction bases left unmatched: 5. This CDR3 is 13 amino acids long. CDR3: CASRDRGVDEQFF. CDR3 nucleotides: TGCGCCAGCCGGGACAGGGGGGTGGATGAGCAGTTCTTC.